This T cell receptor beta chain was identified during a study of T cells expressing NK-cell markers. Study as a whole: Sorted CD3+CD56+NKG2C+, CD3+CD56+NKG2C- and CD3+CD56-NKG2C+ T cells supplied TCR beta repertoires.

TCRdb reanalyzed the 5' RACE reads and collapses them to one entry per CDR3 protein, without DNA. The repertoire shows 250,000 to 300,000 distinct CDR3 sequences; the top ten hold approximately 0.42%. This TCR came from a man aged 18 to 29 in good health. Sequencing was done on a sample of blood T cells: a sorted CD56 or NKG2C T cell subset, CD4+ or CD8+ T cells, or bulk PBMC T cells (not recorded which).

The chain's CDR3 is CSARESGRRSGANVLTF. This chain links TRBV20-1 with TRBJ2-6; the TCRdb D gene call, TRBD2, has no DNA to confirm it. CDR1 DFQATT and CDR2 SNEGSKA come from the germline V gene (reference sequence). This CDR3 region has 17 residues.